This T cell receptor beta chain is from a study of cytomegalovirus exposure and HLA in healthy donors. The PCR was carried out with 60 Vbeta primers and 13 Jbeta primers. Data came from immunoSEQ multiplex PCR; TCRdb stores just in-frame clones and leaves some out. This table has roughly 160,000 clones, roughly four fifths appearing once. The study, taken as a whole, reports: As a later analysis revealed, the rate of TCR association differed by HLA locus, with DRB1 most and HLA-C fewest. Fewer N-insertions than the approximately 610-donor mean were reportedly shown by an Asian-associated ancestry cluster in a later analysis. Likely technical artifact: a cluster of highly shared sequence variants. Prediction of most subjects' HLA-A and HLA-B alleles by TCR beta sequences was reportedly accurate.

Concerning this clone: As yet, its antigen is unknown. This sample includes further DNA sequences coding for the same CDR3.

This CDR3 comprises 15 residues. The V gene's germline CDR1 is SNHLY and CDR2 FYNNEI. V dropped 6 bases and J dropped 10; count of bases not matched to a gene: 11. Material for sequencing was PBMCs. V gene TRBV2 combines with J gene TRBJ2-3; TRBD2 matches 12 bases. This TCR was sampled from a woman in her forties or fifties in good health and CMV-seronegative. The DNA of the CDR3 is TGTGCCAGCAGAATTGGGCTAGCGGGGGGGCCAGCGCAGTATTTT. As protein: CASRIGLAGGPAQYF.